These T cell receptor beta chains were read from a single sample in a study of tumor-infiltrating lymphocytes in primary liver carcinoma. One entry per CDR3 protein, called by TCRdb with MiXCR from the multiplex PCR reads. The sample holds 300,000 to 400,000 distinct CDR3 sequences, 65% seen once. The sample taken for sequencing was peripheral blood. These TCRs come from a man aged 35 to 55 with primary liver carcinoma and hepatitis B virus infection. The CDR3 runs from the conserved cysteine through the conserved F or W. Each record gives: CDR3 DNA, CDR3 protein, J gene, D gene, clone size, V gene. The D gene is left open where the match is weak. Clone size is given for some rows only: seen once, a few or many times, or a class if the clone is expanded.

cdr3_nt: TGTGCCAGCAGCCCCCGGGAAGCGAGAAGCACAGATACGCAGTATTTT
cdr3_aa: CASSPREARSTDTQYF
j_call: TRBJ2-3
d_call: -
clone_size: -
v_call: TRBV11-1

cdr3_nt: TGTGCCAGCAGCAAAGGACGGCCGGGGACTGAGGCTTTCTTT
cdr3_aa: CASSKGRPGTEAFF
j_call: TRBJ1-1
d_call: -
clone_size: once
v_call: TRBV11-1

cdr3_nt: TGCGCCAGCAGCCTTAGGGGGTCTGGAAACACCATATATTTT
cdr3_aa: CASSLRGSGNTIYF
j_call: TRBJ1-3
d_call: -
clone_size: many
v_call: TRBV4-1

cdr3_nt: TGTGCCAGCAGCTTAGTAGCATGTAGCAATCAGCCCCAGCATTTT
cdr3_aa: CASSLVACSNQPQHF
j_call: TRBJ1-5
d_call: -
clone_size: -
v_call: TRBV7-8

cdr3_nt: TGTGCCACCAGTGAAGAGGGAGTCTACGGGCAGTACTTC
cdr3_aa: CATSEEGVYGQYF
j_call: TRBJ2-7
d_call: -
clone_size: -
v_call: TRBV12-3/TRBV12-4

cdr3_nt: TGCGCCAGCAGCCAAGCGGGCCCAGGGACCTACAATGAGCAGTTCTTC
cdr3_aa: CASSQAGPGTYNEQFF
j_call: TRBJ2-1
d_call: -
clone_size: few
v_call: TRBV4-1

cdr3_nt: TGTGCCGCAACCAGACAGGGGGGGTTGGCGGAAGCTTTCTTT
cdr3_aa: CAATRQGGLAEAFF
j_call: TRBJ1-1
d_call: TRBD1
clone_size: -
v_call: TRBV6-5

cdr3_nt: TGTGCCAGCAGCTTACCAGGGACCAATGAAAAACTGTTTTTT
cdr3_aa: CASSLPGTNEKLFF
j_call: TRBJ1-4
d_call: -
clone_size: many
v_call: TRBV12-3/TRBV12-4

cdr3_nt: TGCGCCAGCAATGATGTGAACACTGAAGCTTTCTTT
cdr3_aa: CASNDVNTEAFF
j_call: TRBJ1-1
d_call: -
clone_size: -
v_call: TRBV10-2

cdr3_nt: TGTACCAGCAGTTTGACAGAGGCCGATAAGCAGTTCTTC
cdr3_aa: CTSSLTEADKQFF
j_call: TRBJ2-1
d_call: -
clone_size: -
v_call: TRBV11-3

cdr3_nt: TGTGCCAGCAGCCACGACAAGGGAGATGGCTACACCTTC
cdr3_aa: CASSHDKGDGYTF
j_call: TRBJ1-2
d_call: -
clone_size: -
v_call: TRBV5-4

cdr3_nt: TGTGCCAGCAGCTGGGGAGGGAGGGGGCGGACTGAAGCTTTCTTT
cdr3_aa: CASSWGGRGRTEAFF
j_call: TRBJ1-1
d_call: TRBD1
clone_size: few
v_call: TRBV5-4

cdr3_nt: TGTGCCAGCAGCCTTCGGGGGGGACTCTCCTATGAGCAGTACTTC
cdr3_aa: CASSLRGGLSYEQYF
j_call: TRBJ2-7
d_call: TRBD2
clone_size: -
v_call: TRBV11-2

cdr3_nt: TGTGCCAGCAACCAAATACTTGTGACAGGTGATTCCCCCGGGGAGCTGTTTTTT
cdr3_aa: CASNQILVTGDSPGELFF
j_call: TRBJ2-2
d_call: -
clone_size: -
v_call: TRBV4-2

cdr3_nt: TGTGCCAGCAGTTTATACCGGGGGCAAAATGGCTACACCTTC
cdr3_aa: CASSLYRGQNGYTF
j_call: TRBJ1-2
d_call: -
clone_size: many
v_call: TRBV12-3/TRBV12-4

cdr3_nt: TGTGCCAGCAGCCCTGAGACCTTGGACACCATATATTTT
cdr3_aa: CASSPETLDTIYF
j_call: TRBJ1-3
d_call: -
clone_size: -
v_call: TRBV28

cdr3_nt: TGCAGCGTTGAATCCGGGACTAGCGGGAGGGGCACCTACAATGAGCTGTTCTTC
cdr3_aa: CSVESGTSGRGTYNELFF
j_call: TRBJ2-1
d_call: TRBD2
clone_size: -
v_call: TRBV29-1

cdr3_nt: TGTGCCAGTAGTACCCTGGGACTAGACCCCTCCCCCAATGAGCAGTTCTTC
cdr3_aa: CASSTLGLDPSPNEQFF
j_call: TRBJ2-1
d_call: TRBD2
clone_size: -
v_call: TRBV19

cdr3_nt: TGTGCCAGCAGGAGGGGGACTAGCGGTACCTACGATGAGCAGTTCTTC
cdr3_aa: CASRRGTSGTYDEQFF
j_call: TRBJ2-1
d_call: TRBD2
clone_size: -
v_call: TRBV6-1

cdr3_nt: TGTGCCAGCAGTGGGAACATCCGGGACAGATACTATGGCTACACCTTC
cdr3_aa: CASSGNIRDRYYGYTF
j_call: TRBJ1-2
d_call: TRBD1
clone_size: -
v_call: TRBV6-1

cdr3_nt: TGTGCTAGTGGCGCTCGTTGGCTGGCGGGCAATCAGCCCCAGCATTTT
cdr3_aa: CASGARWLAGNQPQHF
j_call: TRBJ1-5
d_call: -
clone_size: -
v_call: TRBV12-3/TRBV12-4

cdr3_nt: TGTGCCAGCGGGATCGACAGGGGTTTCGGGGGGCAGTACTTC
cdr3_aa: CASGIDRGFGGQYF
j_call: TRBJ2-7
d_call: TRBD1
clone_size: -
v_call: TRBV7-9

cdr3_nt: TGTGCCAGCGGGGACAGGGACGAAGATACGCAGTATTTT
cdr3_aa: CASGDRDEDTQYF
j_call: TRBJ2-3
d_call: TRBD1
clone_size: many
v_call: TRBV12-3/TRBV12-4

cdr3_nt: TGTGCCAGCCAAAGCGGGAGGGCGGACACCGGGGAGCTGTTTTTT
cdr3_aa: CASQSGRADTGELFF
j_call: TRBJ2-2
d_call: TRBD2
clone_size: -
v_call: TRBV5-8

cdr3_nt: TGTGCCAGCAACCCCGCCGGCGGGAACTTTGGAGAAAAACTGTTTTTT
cdr3_aa: CASNPAGGNFGEKLFF
j_call: TRBJ1-4
d_call: -
clone_size: few
v_call: TRBV12-3/TRBV12-4

cdr3_nt: TGTGCCAGCAGTGCCTACACAGATACGCAGTATTTT
cdr3_aa: CASSAYTDTQYF
j_call: TRBJ2-3
d_call: -
clone_size: -
v_call: TRBV5-6

cdr3_nt: TGTACCAGCAGGTTGGGGGGTCTTGAAGAGACCCAGTACTTC
cdr3_aa: CTSRLGGLEETQYF
j_call: TRBJ2-5
d_call: -
clone_size: once
v_call: TRBV28

cdr3_nt: TGTGCCAGCAGTCCCCCAGTGGGGGGACAGGGGGCCTACGAGCAGTACTTC
cdr3_aa: CASSPPVGGQGAYEQYF
j_call: TRBJ2-7
d_call: TRBD1
clone_size: -
v_call: TRBV6-1

cdr3_nt: TGTGCCAGCAACCCCAGTGCCGCGACTAACTATGGCTACACCTTC
cdr3_aa: CASNPSAATNYGYTF
j_call: TRBJ1-2
d_call: -
clone_size: -
v_call: TRBV28

cdr3_nt: TGTGCCAACAGCCAAGTGGGAGGGGAGGAGATCCAGTACTTC
cdr3_aa: CANSQVGGEEIQYF
j_call: TRBJ2-5
d_call: TRBD2
clone_size: -
v_call: TRBV4-2

cdr3_nt: TGTGCCAGCAGCTATTCCGGGACTAGCGGCTACGAGCAGTACTTC
cdr3_aa: CASSYSGTSGYEQYF
j_call: TRBJ2-7
d_call: TRBD2
clone_size: many
v_call: TRBV6-5

cdr3_nt: TGTGCCAGCAGTCCCTGGACGGGGACCCAAGAGACCCAGTACTTC
cdr3_aa: CASSPWTGTQETQYF
j_call: TRBJ2-5
d_call: -
clone_size: many
v_call: TRBV6-2/TRBV6-3

cdr3_nt: TGCAGCGTCGAGGGACCAACAGGGGAAGGCACAGGTACGCAGTATTTT
cdr3_aa: CSVEGPTGEGTGTQYF
j_call: TRBJ2-3
d_call: TRBD1
clone_size: -
v_call: TRBV29-1

cdr3_nt: TGTGCCAGCAGCTTTCAGAGATACCAGCCCCAGCATTTT
cdr3_aa: CASSFQRYQPQHF
j_call: TRBJ1-5
d_call: -
clone_size: -
v_call: TRBV7-8

cdr3_nt: TGTGCCAACAGCTTAGCGGGGGTCAACACTGATGCTTTCTTT
cdr3_aa: CANSLAGVNTDAFF
j_call: TRBJ1-1
d_call: -
clone_size: -
v_call: TRBV11-2

cdr3_nt: TGTGCCAGCAGCTTAATGGGGGATTCCAATCAGCCCCAGCATTTT
cdr3_aa: CASSLMGDSNQPQHF
j_call: TRBJ1-5
d_call: -
clone_size: few
v_call: TRBV7-9

cdr3_nt: TGTGCCAGCAGGGCCGGGCCCAGGGGGTCTGAAGCTTTCTTT
cdr3_aa: CASRAGPRGSEAFF
j_call: TRBJ1-1
d_call: TRBD1
clone_size: -
v_call: TRBV11-1

cdr3_nt: TGTGCCAGCAGCCCCAGGGTGGGGGGAGGGCACACCGGGGAACTGTTTTTT
cdr3_aa: CASSPRVGGGHTGELFF
j_call: TRBJ2-2
d_call: TRBD2
clone_size: -
v_call: TRBV11-2

cdr3_nt: TGTGACTGGAGTTTGCACTACGGGCAGTACTTC
cdr3_aa: CDWSLHYGQYF
j_call: TRBJ2-7
d_call: -
clone_size: -
v_call: TRBV30

cdr3_nt: TGCGCCAGCAGCCGGGGACAGAACTACCACGAAAAACTGTTTTTT
cdr3_aa: CASSRGQNYHEKLFF
j_call: TRBJ1-4
d_call: TRBD1
clone_size: once
v_call: TRBV11-2

cdr3_nt: TGTACCAGCAGCGCACGGGGCAGTGGATCACCCCTCCACTTT
cdr3_aa: CTSSARGSGSPLHF
j_call: TRBJ1-6
d_call: -
clone_size: -
v_call: TRBV11-2

cdr3_nt: TGTGCCACCAGTGACGGGACTAGCGGGAGGGCCCGTCTACATGAGCAGTTCTTC
cdr3_aa: CATSDGTSGRARLHEQFF
j_call: TRBJ2-1
d_call: TRBD2
clone_size: -
v_call: TRBV24-1

cdr3_nt: TGTGCCAGCAGCCTCGGCAGGGGCGAGGAGCAGTACTTC
cdr3_aa: CASSLGRGEEQYF
j_call: TRBJ2-7
d_call: -
clone_size: -
v_call: TRBV6-5

cdr3_nt: TGTGCCAGCAACTTAGTTGGGGACAGAAATAACACCGGGGAGCTGTTTTTT
cdr3_aa: CASNLVGDRNNTGELFF
j_call: TRBJ2-2
d_call: TRBD1
clone_size: -
v_call: TRBV11-2

cdr3_nt: TGCGGCGTTGAAGAACGCCATGGGTTTAATGAAGCTTTCTTT
cdr3_aa: CGVEERHGFNEAFF
j_call: TRBJ1-1
d_call: -
clone_size: -
v_call: TRBV29-1

cdr3_nt: TGCATCGTTAAGACAGGGGGCGTGGACACTCAAGCTTTCTTT
cdr3_aa: CIVKTGGVDTQAFF
j_call: TRBJ1-1
d_call: TRBD1
clone_size: -
v_call: TRBV29-1

cdr3_nt: TGTGCCAGCAGTCGTACGGGACAGATAGGTTACGAGCAGTACTTC
cdr3_aa: CASSRTGQIGYEQYF
j_call: TRBJ2-7
d_call: TRBD1
clone_size: medium-sized
v_call: TRBV11-2

cdr3_nt: TGCGCCAGCGGCCAAGACAGGGGGGCACTATATGGCTACATCTTC
cdr3_aa: CASGQDRGALYGYIF
j_call: TRBJ1-2
d_call: TRBD1
clone_size: -
v_call: TRBV4-3

cdr3_nt: TGCTCCAGCAGCATAGGTCTAACCTCCTACGAGCAGTACTTC
cdr3_aa: CSSSIGLTSYEQYF
j_call: TRBJ2-7
d_call: -
clone_size: -
v_call: TRBV5-1

cdr3_nt: TGTGCCAGCAGCACGCGACTAGCGGGGCTCACAGAAACGCAGTATTTT
cdr3_aa: CASSTRLAGLTETQYF
j_call: TRBJ2-3
d_call: TRBD2
clone_size: -
v_call: TRBV11-1

cdr3_nt: TGTGCCATCAGCCTCGGGGCAGATACGCAGTATTTT
cdr3_aa: CAISLGADTQYF
j_call: TRBJ2-3
d_call: -
clone_size: -
v_call: TRBV7-9

cdr3_nt: TGTGTCAGCAGTTATGGCGGGAGCCGGGCCTACGAGCAGTACTTC
cdr3_aa: CVSSYGGSRAYEQYF
j_call: TRBJ2-7
d_call: TRBD2
clone_size: once
v_call: TRBV6-2/TRBV6-3

cdr3_nt: TGTGCCAGCAGCTTAGATTCTGCATCACTGGGGCTAGCCAGGGTTGAGCAGTTCTTC
cdr3_aa: CASSLDSASLGLARVEQFF
j_call: TRBJ2-1
d_call: -
clone_size: -
v_call: TRBV13

cdr3_nt: TGTGCCAGCAGTGACGCAGCGGTTCAGCCCCAGCATTTT
cdr3_aa: CASSDAAVQPQHF
j_call: TRBJ1-5
d_call: -
clone_size: many
v_call: TRBV6-2/TRBV6-3